This is a list of T cell receptor beta chains from one sample in a study of OX40 agonist ivuxolimab in advanced cancers. Sequencing was performed with immunoSEQ multiplex PCR; in TCRdb, only in-frame clones are kept and a portion is missing. Of around 57,000 clones detected, about nine tenths appear once; the ten largest clones hold 1% to 1.5%. The sequencing used CD4+ or CD8+ T cells sorted from blood, collected in a trial of the OX40 agonist ivuxolimab. These receptors came from an adult with an advanced solid tumor such as melanoma, head and neck, liver or kidney cancer. CDR3s include the opening cysteine and the closing phenylalanine or tryptophan. D genes are given only for firm matches. Clone size, where shown, is once, few, many, or a class for clones that have expanded.

D gene: -
J gene: TRBJ2-1
V gene: TRBV5-1
clone size: once
CDR3 protein: CASGSGIAYNEQFF
CDR3 DNA: TGCGCCAGCGGATCGGGGATCGCATACAATGAGCAGTTCTTC

D gene: -
J gene: TRBJ1-1
V gene: TRBV15
clone size: -
CDR3 protein: CATSRGPGVATEAFF
CDR3 DNA: TGTGCCACCAGCAGGGGACCGGGGGTAGCGACTGAAGCTTTCTTT

D gene: TRBD1
J gene: TRBJ2-1
V gene: TRBV2
clone size: -
CDR3 protein: CASRLDRGFDEQFF
CDR3 DNA: TGTGCCAGCCGTCTGGACAGGGGATTCGATGAGCAGTTCTTC

D gene: -
J gene: TRBJ2-1
V gene: TRBV29-1
clone size: -
CDR3 protein: CSVEDHGASSYNEQFF
CDR3 DNA: TGCAGCGTTGAAGATCATGGGGCAAGCTCCTACAATGAGCAGTTCTTC

D gene: TRBD1
J gene: TRBJ1-4
V gene: TRBV5-1
clone size: few
CDR3 protein: CASSNGQGREKLFF
CDR3 DNA: TGCGCCAGCAGCAATGGACAGGGGCGCGAAAAACTGTTTTTT

D gene: TRBD1
J gene: TRBJ2-7
V gene: TRBV5-1
clone size: once
CDR3 protein: CASSIRDRNFDEQYF
CDR3 DNA: TGCGCCAGCAGCATCCGGGACAGGAATTTCGACGAGCAGTACTTC

D gene: -
J gene: TRBJ2-6
V gene: TRBV11-1
clone size: -
CDR3 protein: CATTPRLAGANVLTF
CDR3 DNA: TGTGCCACTACACCCAGGCTAGCTGGGGCCAACGTCCTGACTTTC

D gene: -
J gene: TRBJ2-7
V gene: TRBV5-4
clone size: once
CDR3 protein: CASSEQGSYEQYF
CDR3 DNA: TGCGCCAGCAGCGAGCAGGGTTCCTACGAGCAGTACTTC

D gene: -
J gene: TRBJ2-5
V gene: TRBV5-4
clone size: few
CDR3 protein: CASSLFGQETQYF
CDR3 DNA: TGTGCCAGCAGCTTGTTCGGCCAAGAGACCCAGTACTTC

D gene: TRBD2
J gene: TRBJ2-5
V gene: TRBV9
clone size: few
CDR3 protein: CASSPSGSGRVGETQYF
CDR3 DNA: TGTGCCAGCAGCCCGTCGGGTAGCGGGAGAGTAGGGGAGACCCAGTACTTC

D gene: -
J gene: TRBJ2-1
V gene: TRBV30
clone size: -
CDR3 protein: CAWGRFNEQFF
CDR3 DNA: TGTGCCTGGGGGAGGTTCAATGAGCAGTTCTTC

D gene: -
J gene: TRBJ2-3
V gene: TRBV10-3
clone size: -
CDR3 protein: CAISETTTTDTQYF
CDR3 DNA: TGTGCCATCAGTGAGACTACAACCACAGATACGCAGTATTTT

D gene: -
J gene: TRBJ2-1
V gene: TRBV15
clone size: -
CDR3 protein: CATSRGRGAVRGYNEQFF
CDR3 DNA: TGTGCCACCAGCAGGGGCAGGGGGGCGGTGCGGGGCTACAATGAGCAGTTCTTC

D gene: TRBD2
J gene: TRBJ2-7
V gene: TRBV6-1
clone size: once
CDR3 protein: CASRPAGESYEQYF
CDR3 DNA: TGTGCCAGCAGGCCAGCGGGAGAGTCCTACGAGCAGTACTTC

D gene: -
J gene: TRBJ2-3
V gene: TRBV5-4
clone size: -
CDR3 protein: CASSLGQATDTQYF
CDR3 DNA: TGTGCCAGCAGCCTGGGACAAGCCACAGATACGCAGTATTTT

D gene: -
J gene: TRBJ1-3
V gene: TRBV7-8
clone size: -
CDR3 protein: CASSFQDSGNTIYF
CDR3 DNA: TGTGCCAGCAGCTTCCAAGACTCTGGAAACACCATATATTTT

D gene: -
J gene: TRBJ2-7
V gene: TRBV6-5
clone size: -
CDR3 protein: CASSPSQWYGQYF
CDR3 DNA: TGTGCCAGCAGCCCGAGCCAATGGTATGGGCAGTACTTC

D gene: -
J gene: TRBJ1-5
V gene: TRBV19
clone size: -
CDR3 protein: CASSSYYREGNQPQHF
CDR3 DNA: TGTGCCAGTAGTTCCTATTACAGGGAGGGCAATCAGCCCCAGCATTTT

D gene: TRBD1
J gene: TRBJ2-7
V gene: TRBV6-1
clone size: -
CDR3 protein: CASGRDREDEQYF
CDR3 DNA: TGTGCCAGCGGCCGGGACAGGGAGGACGAGCAGTACTTC

D gene: TRBD2
J gene: TRBJ2-1
V gene: TRBV5-1
clone size: -
CDR3 protein: CASSIGLAAFSYNEQFF
CDR3 DNA: TGCGCCAGCAGCATAGGACTAGCGGCCTTCTCCTACAATGAGCAGTTCTTC

D gene: TRBD1
J gene: TRBJ2-2
V gene: TRBV28
clone size: -
CDR3 protein: CASSDLRTGGFTGELFF
CDR3 DNA: TGTGCCAGCAGTGACCTACGGACAGGGGGCTTCACCGGGGAGCTGTTTTTT

D gene: TRBD1
J gene: TRBJ2-1
V gene: TRBV9
clone size: -
CDR3 protein: CASSPVGDRAYNEQFF
CDR3 DNA: TGTGCCAGCAGTCCGGTTGGGGACAGGGCCTACAATGAGCAGTTCTTC

D gene: -
J gene: TRBJ2-2
V gene: TRBV30
clone size: -
CDR3 protein: CAWSVAQLNTGELFF
CDR3 DNA: TGTGCCTGGAGTGTAGCTCAGCTGAACACCGGGGAGCTGTTTTTT

D gene: TRBD1
J gene: TRBJ2-7
V gene: TRBV6-1
clone size: -
CDR3 protein: CASSLRDRGYEQYF
CDR3 DNA: TGTGCCAGCAGTCTACGGGACAGGGGCTACGAGCAGTACTTC

D gene: TRBD1
J gene: TRBJ1-1
V gene: TRBV7-3
clone size: -
CDR3 protein: CASSLQGDTEAFF
CDR3 DNA: TGTGCCAGCAGCTTACAGGGGGACACTGAAGCTTTCTTT

D gene: -
J gene: TRBJ1-2
V gene: TRBV20-1
clone size: once
CDR3 protein: CSARVGDGYTF
CDR3 DNA: TGCAGTGCTAGAGTCGGCGATGGCTACACCTTC

D gene: TRBD1
J gene: TRBJ2-2
V gene: TRBV10-3
clone size: -
CDR3 protein: CAISGQGGLGAGELFF
CDR3 DNA: TGTGCCATCAGCGGACAGGGGGGGTTGGGCGCCGGGGAGCTGTTTTTT

D gene: -
J gene: TRBJ2-7
V gene: TRBV7-9
clone size: -
CDR3 protein: CASSPFSTGTYEQYF
CDR3 DNA: TGTGCCAGCAGCCCCTTTTCTACAGGGACCTACGAGCAGTACTTC

D gene: -
J gene: TRBJ2-2
V gene: TRBV11-3
clone size: -
CDR3 protein: CASSLNRGSGMGVQGELFF
CDR3 DNA: TGTGCCAGCAGCTTGAACCGAGGGTCAGGGATGGGGGTTCAAGGGGAGCTGTTTTTT

D gene: TRBD1
J gene: TRBJ1-2
V gene: TRBV5-4
clone size: -
CDR3 protein: CASSRMTGGVHGYTF
CDR3 DNA: TGTGCCAGCAGCCGGATGACAGGGGGCGTTCATGGCTACACCTTC

D gene: -
J gene: TRBJ2-5
V gene: TRBV6-5
clone size: once
CDR3 protein: CASSYTVRQNQETQYF
CDR3 DNA: TGTGCCAGCAGTTACACGGTCCGGCAGAACCAAGAGACCCAGTACTTC

D gene: -
J gene: TRBJ1-1
V gene: TRBV7-9
clone size: -
CDR3 protein: CASSSTGLPVF
CDR3 DNA: TGTGCCAGCAGTTCAACAGGGCTCCCGGTCTTT

D gene: -
J gene: TRBJ2-5
V gene: TRBV6-6
clone size: -
CDR3 protein: CASSYSGRPQETQYF
CDR3 DNA: TGTGCCAGCAGTTACTCGGGCAGGCCCCAAGAGACCCAGTACTTC

D gene: TRBD2
J gene: TRBJ2-1
V gene: TRBV2
clone size: -
CDR3 protein: CASSEVASGLRSSYNEQFF
CDR3 DNA: TGTGCCAGCAGTGAAGTTGCTAGCGGGCTTCGCAGCTCCTACAATGAGCAGTTCTTC

D gene: -
J gene: TRBJ2-1
V gene: TRBV4-1
clone size: -
CDR3 protein: CASSQDRGASSYNEQFF
CDR3 DNA: TGCGCCAGCAGCCAAGATCGGGGGGCCAGCTCCTACAATGAGCAGTTCTTC

D gene: TRBD1
J gene: TRBJ2-3
V gene: TRBV7-6
clone size: -
CDR3 protein: CASRPRGRTDTQYF
CDR3 DNA: TGTGCCAGCAGACCTAGGGGGCGCACAGATACGCAGTATTTT

D gene: -
J gene: TRBJ2-7
V gene: TRBV11-3
clone size: -
CDR3 protein: CASTHPGYEQYF
CDR3 DNA: TGTGCCAGCACCCATCCCGGGTACGAGCAGTACTTC

D gene: TRBD1
J gene: TRBJ1-5
V gene: TRBV11-3
clone size: -
CDR3 protein: CASTRGGRRQPQHF
CDR3 DNA: TGTGCCAGCACCCGAGGGGGCCGGCGTCAGCCCCAGCATTTT

D gene: -
J gene: TRBJ2-7
V gene: TRBV4-1
clone size: -
CDR3 protein: CASSQGAGYYEQYF
CDR3 DNA: TGCGCCAGCAGCCAAGGGGCGGGATACTACGAGCAGTACTTC

D gene: TRBD1
J gene: TRBJ1-2
V gene: TRBV29-1
clone size: -
CDR3 protein: CSVEAHTGDGCTF
CDR3 DNA: TGCAGCGTTGAAGCTCATACAGGGGATGGCTGCACCTTC

D gene: -
J gene: TRBJ2-5
V gene: TRBV5-1
clone size: once
CDR3 protein: CASSLGQNQETQYF
CDR3 DNA: TGCGCCAGCAGCCTGGGACAAAATCAAGAGACCCAGTACTTC

D gene: TRBD2
J gene: TRBJ2-5
V gene: TRBV30
clone size: -
CDR3 protein: CAWSVLAGGEQETQYF
CDR3 DNA: TGTGCCTGGAGTGTACTAGCGGGAGGGGAGCAAGAGACCCAGTACTTC

D gene: -
J gene: TRBJ1-6
V gene: TRBV19
clone size: -
CDR3 protein: CASSSPRGLLNSPLHF
CDR3 DNA: TGTGCCAGTAGTAGCCCTCGGGGACTGCTTAATTCACCCCTCCACTTT

D gene: TRBD1
J gene: TRBJ1-5
V gene: TRBV9
clone size: -
CDR3 protein: CASSRTGGNGQPQHF
CDR3 DNA: TGTGCCAGCAGTCGGACAGGGGGAAACGGTCAGCCCCAGCATTTT

D gene: -
J gene: TRBJ1-4
V gene: TRBV29-1
clone size: -
CDR3 protein: CSVEVGGGKLFF
CDR3 DNA: TGCAGCGTTGAAGTGGGGGGGGGAAAACTGTTTTTT

D gene: TRBD2
J gene: TRBJ2-2
V gene: TRBV7-9
clone size: -
CDR3 protein: CASSLVAGGGGELFF
CDR3 DNA: TGTGCCAGCAGCTTAGTTGCGGGAGGAGGCGGGGAGCTGTTTTTT

D gene: -
J gene: TRBJ2-6
V gene: TRBV5-6
clone size: -
CDR3 protein: CASRPGASGANVLTF
CDR3 DNA: TGTGCCAGCAGGCCCGGCGCCTCTGGGGCCAACGTCCTGACTTTC

D gene: -
J gene: TRBJ1-4
V gene: TRBV7-2
clone size: -
CDR3 protein: CASSLGLILTNEKLFF
CDR3 DNA: TGTGCCAGCAGCTTAGGCCTGATACTTACTAATGAAAAACTGTTTTTT

D gene: -
J gene: TRBJ1-1
V gene: TRBV18
clone size: few
CDR3 protein: CASSQGQANTEAFF
CDR3 DNA: TGTGCCAGCTCCCAAGGGCAGGCGAACACTGAAGCTTTCTTT

D gene: TRBD1
J gene: TRBJ2-5
V gene: TRBV19
clone size: -
CDR3 protein: CASRGTGVGETQYF
CDR3 DNA: TGTGCCAGTAGGGGGACAGGGGTAGGGGAGACCCAGTACTTC